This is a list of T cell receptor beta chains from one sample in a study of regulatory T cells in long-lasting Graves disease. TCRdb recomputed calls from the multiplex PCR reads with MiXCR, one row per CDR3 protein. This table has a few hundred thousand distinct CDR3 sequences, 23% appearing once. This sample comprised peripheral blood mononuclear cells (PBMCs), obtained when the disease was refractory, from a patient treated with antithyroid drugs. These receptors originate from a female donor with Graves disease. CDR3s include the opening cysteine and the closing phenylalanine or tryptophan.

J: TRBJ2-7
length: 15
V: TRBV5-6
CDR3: CASSRDRDLNYEQYF

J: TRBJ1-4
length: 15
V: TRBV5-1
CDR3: CASSGGRGGSEKLFF

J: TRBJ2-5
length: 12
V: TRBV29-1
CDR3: CSVDYSQETQYF

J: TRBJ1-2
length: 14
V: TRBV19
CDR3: CASSIMGQDYGYTF

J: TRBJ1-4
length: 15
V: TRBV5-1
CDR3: CASSVGQGANEKLFF

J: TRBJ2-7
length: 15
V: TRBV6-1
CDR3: CASSEAGGPAYEQYF

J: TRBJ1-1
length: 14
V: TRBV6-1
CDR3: CASSKTLSSAEAFF

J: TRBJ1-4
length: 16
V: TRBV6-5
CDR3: CASSYGDRGVNEKLFF

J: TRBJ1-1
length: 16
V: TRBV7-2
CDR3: CASSLLVGQGVAEAFF

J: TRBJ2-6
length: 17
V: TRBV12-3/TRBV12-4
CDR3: CASSFRGQGTGANVLTF

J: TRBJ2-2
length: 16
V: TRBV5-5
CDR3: CASSIQGRFYTGELFF

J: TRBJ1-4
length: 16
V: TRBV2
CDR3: CASSVSPGTDNEKLFF

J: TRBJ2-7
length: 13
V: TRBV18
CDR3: CASSFGTAYEQYF

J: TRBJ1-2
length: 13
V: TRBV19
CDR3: CASRGRGMDGYTF

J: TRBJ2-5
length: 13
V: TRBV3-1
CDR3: CASTRTSGETQYF

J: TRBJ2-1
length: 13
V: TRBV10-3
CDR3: CAINQRENNEQFF

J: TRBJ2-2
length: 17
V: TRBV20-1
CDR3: CSASSPGQGTNTGELFF

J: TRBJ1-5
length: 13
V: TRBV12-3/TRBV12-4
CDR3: CASSSGGTQPQHF

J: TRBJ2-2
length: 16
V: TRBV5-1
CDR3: CASRSSSGRSTGELFF

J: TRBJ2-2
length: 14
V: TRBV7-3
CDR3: CASSLGFDTGELFF

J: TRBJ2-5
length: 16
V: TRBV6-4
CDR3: CAERGSSGTNQETQYF

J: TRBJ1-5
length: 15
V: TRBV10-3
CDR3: CAISGTGGAGQPQHF

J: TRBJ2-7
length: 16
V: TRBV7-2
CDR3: CASSEAAGALTYEQYF

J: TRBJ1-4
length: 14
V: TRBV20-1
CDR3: CSARDPGRGEKLFF

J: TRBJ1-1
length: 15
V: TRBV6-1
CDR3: CASSEDGGAGTEAFF

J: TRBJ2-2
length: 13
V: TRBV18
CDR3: CASSRGRAGELFF

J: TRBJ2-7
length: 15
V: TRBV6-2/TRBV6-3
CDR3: CASSYSKDIGGEQYF

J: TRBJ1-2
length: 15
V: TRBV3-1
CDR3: CASSQDAQGMGGYTF

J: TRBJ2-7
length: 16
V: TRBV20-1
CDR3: CSAREPDRPSSYEQYF

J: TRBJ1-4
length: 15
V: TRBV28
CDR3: CASSFPGRSNEKLFF

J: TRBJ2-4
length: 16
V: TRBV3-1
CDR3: CASSQDQGGGSHIQYF